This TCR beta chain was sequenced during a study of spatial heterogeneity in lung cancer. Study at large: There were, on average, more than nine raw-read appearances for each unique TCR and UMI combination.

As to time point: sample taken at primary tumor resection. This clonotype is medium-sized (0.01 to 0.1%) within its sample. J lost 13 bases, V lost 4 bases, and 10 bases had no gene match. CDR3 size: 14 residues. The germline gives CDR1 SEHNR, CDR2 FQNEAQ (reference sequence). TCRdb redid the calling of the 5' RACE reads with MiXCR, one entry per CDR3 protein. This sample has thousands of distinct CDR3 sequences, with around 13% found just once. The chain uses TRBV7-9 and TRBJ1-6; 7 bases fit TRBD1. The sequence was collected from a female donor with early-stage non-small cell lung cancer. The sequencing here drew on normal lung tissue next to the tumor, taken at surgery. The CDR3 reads CASSSTGAKNPLHF. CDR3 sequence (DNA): TGTGCCAGCAGCTCCACAGGGGCCAAAAATCCCCTCCACTTT.